Listed below are T cell receptor beta chains from one sample, sequenced in a study of regulatory T cells in long-lasting Graves disease. TCRdb re-called the multiplex PCR reads through MiXCR, storing one row per CDR3 protein. The repertoire consists of some 470,000 distinct CDR3 sequences, with about a fifth occurring once and the leading ten covering around 7%. The source material was peripheral blood mononuclear cells (PBMCs), sampled when the disease was refractory, from a patient treated with antithyroid drugs. These receptors were collected from a female donor with Graves disease. Both conserved end residues are part of each CDR3. The D gene is left open where the match is weak. The size of a clone is reported for some rows only, either as once, few or many, or as a class for expanded clones.

V	size	J	D	CDR3	DNA
TRBV9	.	TRBJ2-7	.	CASSVGTNYEQYF	TGTGCCAGCAGCGTAGGGACCAACTACGAGCAGTACTTC
TRBV7-2	many	TRBJ2-2	TRBD2	CASSSPRGGTSGTGELFF	TGTGCCAGCAGTTCCCCGCGGGGGGGGACTAGTGGAACCGGGGAGCTGTTTTTT
TRBV24-1	many	TRBJ2-5	TRBD2	CATSDSDGGGVLQETQYF	TGTGCCACCAGTGATTCCGACGGGGGGGGAGTACTACAAGAGACCCAGTACTTC
TRBV12-3/TRBV12-4	many	TRBJ2-7	TRBD1	CASTDRGPYEQYF	TGTGCCAGCACAGACAGGGGGCCTTACGAGCAGTACTTC
TRBV30	.	TRBJ2-7	.	CAWKDTRFSYEQYF	TGTGCCTGGAAGGACACCCGCTTCTCCTACGAGCAGTACTTC
TRBV6-2/TRBV6-3	many	TRBJ2-5	.	CASSYRRGSGETQYF	TGTGCCAGCAGTTACCGCAGGGGATCAGGAGAGACCCAGTACTTC
TRBV2	many	TRBJ1-5	.	CASSPGPPPNQPQHF	TGTGCCAGCAGCCCAGGGCCACCACCTAATCAGCCCCAGCATTTT
TRBV5-1	many	TRBJ2-7	.	CASSPEDAIYEQYF	TGCGCCAGCAGCCCAGAGGACGCGATCTACGAGCAGTACTTC
TRBV28	.	TRBJ2-7	.	CASRLVGTPSYEQYF	TGTGCCAGCAGACTGGTCGGGACCCCCTCCTACGAGCAGTACTTC
TRBV2	many	TRBJ1-2	.	CASSEATMKDGYTF	TGTGCCAGCAGTGAGGCGACGATGAAAGATGGCTACACCTTC
TRBV12-3/TRBV12-4	many	TRBJ2-7	TRBD2	CASSFGSGGLDEQYF	TGTGCCAGCAGTTTTGGTAGCGGGGGTCTCGACGAGCAGTACTTC
TRBV7-9	.	TRBJ1-5	TRBD1	CASSLAMGETGGNQPQHF	TGTGCCAGCAGCTTAGCAATGGGGGAAACAGGGGGCAATCAGCCCCAGCATTTT
TRBV19	once	TRBJ2-3	.	CASSDLLGGMDTQYF	TGTGCCAGTAGTGACCTACTAGGGGGGATGGATACGCAGTATTTT
TRBV29-1	few	TRBJ2-5	.	CSVEEIGGVETQYF	TGCAGCGTTGAAGAAATCGGGGGTGTAGAGACCCAGTACTTC
TRBV10-3	few	TRBJ1-1	.	CAIRVADTEAFF	TGTGCCATCAGGGTCGCAGACACTGAAGCTTTCTTT
TRBV2	many	TRBJ1-6	.	CASSDRVGSPLHF	TGTGCCAGCAGTGACAGGGTCGGATCACCCCTCCACTTT